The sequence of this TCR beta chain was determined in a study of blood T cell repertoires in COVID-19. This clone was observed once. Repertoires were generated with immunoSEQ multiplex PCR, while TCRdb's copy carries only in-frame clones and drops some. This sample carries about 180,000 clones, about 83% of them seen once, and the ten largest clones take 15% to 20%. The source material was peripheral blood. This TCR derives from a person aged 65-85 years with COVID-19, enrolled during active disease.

CDR3 nucleotide sequence: TGTGCCAGCAGTGAACCAGGGGATCAAGGGCCCCAGCATTTT. This encodes CASSEPGDQGPQHF. The chain links TRBV6-1 to TRBJ1-5; D possibly corresponds to TRBD1 (6 bases). With 2 bases removed from V and 9 bases from J, the gap between germline ends came to 14 bases. The CDR3 contains 14 residues. Germline V gene data show CDR1 as MNHNS and CDR2 as SASEGT.